The rows below give T cell receptor beta chains drawn from one sample of a study of CD8 T cells in Susac syndrome. TCRdb used MiXCR to reprocess the immunoSEQ multiplex PCR reads, holding one entry per CDR3 protein. The sample consists of under 300,000 distinct CDR3 sequences, 95% to 97% of them appearing once. Material: CD4+ T cells from PBMCs. All receptors derive from a human donor with Susac syndrome. The CDR3 runs from the conserved cysteine through the conserved F or W. Fields, in order: V gene, D gene, J gene, clone size, CDR3 DNA, CDR3 protein. A D gene is named only where the DNA matches it firmly. The listing skips clone size in some rows; elsewhere it reads once, few, many or a size class.

v_gene: TRBV5-1; d_gene: TRBD2; j_gene: TRBJ2-5; abundance: .; CDR3nt: TGCGCCAGCACTGAAGTAGCGGGAGACGCAGAGACCCAGTACTTC; CDR3aa: CASTEVAGDAETQYF
v_gene: TRBV11-3; d_gene: TRBD2; j_gene: TRBJ2-1; abundance: .; CDR3nt: TGTGCCAGCAAGCTCGAGTCACTAGCGGGGTCGTACAATGAGCAGTTCTTC; CDR3aa: CASKLESLAGSYNEQFF
v_gene: TRBV14; d_gene: .; j_gene: TRBJ2-5; abundance: .; CDR3nt: TGTGCCAGCAGCCAAGCTGGAGAGACCCAGTACTTC; CDR3aa: CASSQAGETQYF
v_gene: TRBV3-1; d_gene: .; j_gene: TRBJ2-5; abundance: .; CDR3nt: TGTGCCAGCAGCGTGCAGGGTGCGAAGACCCAGTACTTC; CDR3aa: CASSVQGAKTQYF
v_gene: TRBV29-1; d_gene: .; j_gene: TRBJ1-2; abundance: .; CDR3nt: TGCAGCGTTGAGGAGTGGACCCGGCACTATGGCTACACCTTC; CDR3aa: CSVEEWTRHYGYTF
v_gene: TRBV2; d_gene: TRBD1; j_gene: TRBJ1-2; abundance: .; CDR3nt: TGTGCCAGCAGGAAAGACAGGGTAGATGGCTACACCTTC; CDR3aa: CASRKDRVDGYTF
v_gene: TRBV9; d_gene: .; j_gene: TRBJ2-7; abundance: .; CDR3nt: TGTGCCAGCAGCGTAGATGGGCTGTTCTCCCGCGAGCAGTACTTC; CDR3aa: CASSVDGLFSREQYF
v_gene: TRBV7-2; d_gene: .; j_gene: TRBJ1-1; abundance: .; CDR3nt: TGTGCCAGCAGCTTAGCGGTTAGACGGGGCGGAGCTGAAGCTTTCTTT; CDR3aa: CASSLAVRRGGAEAFF
v_gene: TRBV4-1; d_gene: .; j_gene: TRBJ2-5; abundance: once; CDR3nt: TGCGCCAGCAGCCAAGATTGGAGACATTCAGAGACCCAGTACTTC; CDR3aa: CASSQDWRHSETQYF
v_gene: TRBV20-1; d_gene: .; j_gene: TRBJ2-1; abundance: .; CDR3nt: TGCAGTGCTAGGCCCCCACTACCTGAGCAGTTCTTC; CDR3aa: CSARPPLPEQFF
v_gene: TRBV20-1; d_gene: TRBD2; j_gene: TRBJ2-1; abundance: .; CDR3nt: TGCAGTGCTAAACCGGGACTAGTGTACAATGAGCAGTTCTTC; CDR3aa: CSAKPGLVYNEQFF
v_gene: TRBV9; d_gene: .; j_gene: TRBJ1-2; abundance: .; CDR3nt: TGTGCCAGCGGTTTACAGGGCCCGACGGATGGCTACACCTTC; CDR3aa: CASGLQGPTDGYTF
v_gene: TRBV3-1; d_gene: .; j_gene: TRBJ1-1; abundance: .; CDR3nt: TGTGCCAGCAGCCAAGGAGCAGGGTTGAACACTGAAGCTTTCTTT; CDR3aa: CASSQGAGLNTEAFF
v_gene: TRBV5-1; d_gene: TRBD2; j_gene: TRBJ2-5; abundance: .; CDR3nt: TGCGCCAGCAGCTTGGAGGGTCGTCTAGCGGGAGCCTTCCAAGAGACCCAGTACTTC; CDR3aa: CASSLEGRLAGAFQETQYF
v_gene: TRBV21-1; d_gene: .; j_gene: TRBJ2-7; abundance: .; CDR3nt: TGTGCCAGCAGCAAGCAGACTCGTTCGGGTTACGACGAGCAGTACTTC; CDR3aa: CASSKQTRSGYDEQYF
v_gene: TRBV29-1; d_gene: .; j_gene: TRBJ1-2; abundance: .; CDR3nt: TGCAGCGTTAAATTGTTGGCAGCCCGGGGCTATGGCTACACCTTC; CDR3aa: CSVKLLAARGYGYTF
v_gene: TRBV18; d_gene: TRBD2; j_gene: TRBJ2-7; abundance: .; CDR3nt: TGTGCCAGCTCGCCGGCCATCGCGGGAGGGAACCGGGAGCAGTACTTC; CDR3aa: CASSPAIAGGNREQYF
v_gene: TRBV29-1; d_gene: TRBD1; j_gene: TRBJ1-4; abundance: .; CDR3nt: TGCAGCGCGCGGGGACAGGCGGGAAATGAAAAACTGTTTTTT; CDR3aa: CSARGQAGNEKLFF
v_gene: TRBV2; d_gene: TRBD1; j_gene: TRBJ1-2; abundance: once; CDR3nt: TGTGCCAGCAGGATTAGACAGGGGGCAGGAGGCTACACCTTC; CDR3aa: CASRIRQGAGGYTF
v_gene: TRBV7-9; d_gene: .; j_gene: TRBJ2-5; abundance: .; CDR3nt: TGTGCCAGCAGCCTTAGCTATATCACAGAAGAGACCCAGTACTTC; CDR3aa: CASSLSYITEETQYF
v_gene: TRBV29-1; d_gene: .; j_gene: TRBJ1-1; abundance: .; CDR3nt: TGCAGCGTAGGGACCCCTTACGGGCCACCCACTGAAGCTTTCTTT; CDR3aa: CSVGTPYGPPTEAFF
v_gene: TRBV28; d_gene: .; j_gene: TRBJ1-5; abundance: .; CDR3nt: TGTGCCAGCAGTTTGGTGCGACCTATGGCCCAGCATTTT; CDR3aa: CASSLVRPMAQHF
v_gene: TRBV24-1; d_gene: TRBD2; j_gene: TRBJ2-3; abundance: .; CDR3nt: TGTGCCACCAAAGAAAGCGGGAGAACAGATACGCAGTATTTT; CDR3aa: CATKESGRTDTQYF
v_gene: TRBV5-1; d_gene: TRBD2; j_gene: TRBJ2-5; abundance: .; CDR3nt: TGCGCCAGCAGCCAAGGACTAGCGGGAGGTTGGGGTGAGACCCAGTACTTC; CDR3aa: CASSQGLAGGWGETQYF
v_gene: TRBV29-1; d_gene: TRBD1; j_gene: TRBJ2-7; abundance: .; CDR3nt: TGCAGCGTTGTGGGGACAGGTAGCTCCTACGAGCAGTACTTC; CDR3aa: CSVVGTGSSYEQYF
v_gene: TRBV6-6; d_gene: .; j_gene: TRBJ1-1; abundance: .; CDR3nt: TGTGCCAGCAGTCGCGGGGGAGGGGGGGACACTGAAGCTTTCTTT; CDR3aa: CASSRGGGGDTEAFF
v_gene: TRBV20-1; d_gene: TRBD2; j_gene: TRBJ2-3; abundance: .; CDR3nt: TGCAGTGCTAGTTTGGCCCACTTAGCGGGAGGAGGCACAGATACGCAGTATTTT; CDR3aa: CSASLAHLAGGGTDTQYF
v_gene: TRBV30; d_gene: .; j_gene: TRBJ2-7; abundance: once; CDR3nt: TGTGCCTGGAGCATGACTGGCGAGCAGTACTTC; CDR3aa: CAWSMTGEQYF
v_gene: TRBV25-1; d_gene: .; j_gene: TRBJ2-1; abundance: .; CDR3nt: TGTGCCAGCAGGAACACAGGGAAGGCCTACAATGAGCAGTTCTTC; CDR3aa: CASRNTGKAYNEQFF
v_gene: TRBV3-1; d_gene: TRBD1; j_gene: TRBJ2-1; abundance: .; CDR3nt: TGTGCCAGCAGCCAAGCCCCGGGACAGGGCAATGAGCAGTTCTTC; CDR3aa: CASSQAPGQGNEQFF
v_gene: TRBV25-1; d_gene: TRBD1; j_gene: TRBJ1-2; abundance: .; CDR3nt: TGTGCCAGCACCCCCTGGACAGGCGATGGCTACACCTTC; CDR3aa: CASTPWTGDGYTF
v_gene: TRBV3-1; d_gene: .; j_gene: TRBJ1-2; abundance: .; CDR3nt: TGTGCCAGCAGCCAAGATTTGGGACAAGATGGCTACACCTTC; CDR3aa: CASSQDLGQDGYTF
v_gene: TRBV30; d_gene: .; j_gene: TRBJ1-5; abundance: .; CDR3nt: TGTGCCTGGAGTGTACCCACAGGGAACAATCAGCCCCAGCATTTT; CDR3aa: CAWSVPTGNNQPQHF
v_gene: TRBV2; d_gene: TRBD1; j_gene: TRBJ2-5; abundance: .; CDR3nt: TGTGCCAGCAGCGGACAGGGGGCTCGGGAGACCCAGTACTTC; CDR3aa: CASSGQGARETQYF
v_gene: TRBV29-1; d_gene: .; j_gene: TRBJ2-7; abundance: .; CDR3nt: TGCAGCGCCTCAACAGGTTACTACGAGCAGTACTTC; CDR3aa: CSASTGYYEQYF
v_gene: TRBV2; d_gene: TRBD1; j_gene: TRBJ2-1; abundance: .; CDR3nt: TGTGCCAGCAGGCAGGGGGAGTACAATGAGCAGTTCTTC; CDR3aa: CASRQGEYNEQFF
v_gene: TRBV27; d_gene: .; j_gene: TRBJ2-5; abundance: .; CDR3nt: TGTGCCAGCAGCAAAATACTTCAAGAGACCCAGTACTTC; CDR3aa: CASSKILQETQYF
v_gene: TRBV3-1; d_gene: TRBD2; j_gene: TRBJ2-4; abundance: .; CDR3nt: TGTGCCAGCAGCCAAGACGCCGGGACTAGTAAGGCCAAAAACATTCAGTACTTC; CDR3aa: CASSQDAGTSKAKNIQYF
v_gene: TRBV6-5; d_gene: TRBD1; j_gene: TRBJ2-7; abundance: .; CDR3nt: TGTGCCAGCAGTTACTCGGACAGGAGCTACGAGCAGTACTTC; CDR3aa: CASSYSDRSYEQYF
v_gene: TRBV9; d_gene: .; j_gene: TRBJ1-2; abundance: .; CDR3nt: TGTGCCAGCAGCATTACCACAGCTAACTATGGCTACACCTTC; CDR3aa: CASSITTANYGYTF
v_gene: TRBV5-4; d_gene: .; j_gene: TRBJ1-2; abundance: .; CDR3nt: TGTGCCAGCAGCTTCAGTCGTCCCTATGGCTACACCTTC; CDR3aa: CASSFSRPYGYTF
v_gene: TRBV5-1; d_gene: .; j_gene: TRBJ2-5; abundance: once; CDR3nt: TGCGCCAGCAGCTTGGAACGGGGTGAGACCCAGTACTTC; CDR3aa: CASSLERGETQYF
v_gene: TRBV30; d_gene: .; j_gene: TRBJ1-1; abundance: .; CDR3nt: TGTGCCTGGGCAAAAAGACAGGCCACTGAAGCTTTCTTT; CDR3aa: CAWAKRQATEAFF
v_gene: TRBV4-1; d_gene: .; j_gene: TRBJ2-7; abundance: .; CDR3nt: TGCGCCAGCAGCCAAGAAGGGCATACGTCTCTCTACGAGCAGTACTTC; CDR3aa: CASSQEGHTSLYEQYF
v_gene: TRBV29-1; d_gene: .; j_gene: TRBJ2-5; abundance: .; CDR3nt: TGCAGCGTTGCGGTGCAGGGGAGGGAGACCCAGTACTTC; CDR3aa: CSVAVQGRETQYF
v_gene: TRBV20-1; d_gene: TRBD2; j_gene: TRBJ2-5; abundance: .; CDR3nt: TGCAGTATACTAGCGATCCAAGAGACCCAGTACTTC; CDR3aa: CSILAIQETQYF
v_gene: TRBV9; d_gene: .; j_gene: TRBJ2-1; abundance: .; CDR3nt: TGTGCCAGCAGCGTACAGACCTTATCCTACAATGAGCAGTTCTTC; CDR3aa: CASSVQTLSYNEQFF